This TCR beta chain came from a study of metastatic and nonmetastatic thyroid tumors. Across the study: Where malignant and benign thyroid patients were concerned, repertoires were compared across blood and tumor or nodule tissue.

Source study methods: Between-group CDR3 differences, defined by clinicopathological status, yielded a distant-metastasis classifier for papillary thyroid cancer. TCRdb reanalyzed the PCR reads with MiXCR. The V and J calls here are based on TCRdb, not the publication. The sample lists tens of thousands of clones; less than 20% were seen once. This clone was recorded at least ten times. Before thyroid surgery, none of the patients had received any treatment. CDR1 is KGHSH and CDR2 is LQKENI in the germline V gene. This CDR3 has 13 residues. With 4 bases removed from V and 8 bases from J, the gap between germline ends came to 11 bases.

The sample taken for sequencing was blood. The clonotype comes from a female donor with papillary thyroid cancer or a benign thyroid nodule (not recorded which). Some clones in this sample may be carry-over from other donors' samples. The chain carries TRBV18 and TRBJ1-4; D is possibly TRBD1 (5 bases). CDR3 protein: CASSLQRGEKLFF. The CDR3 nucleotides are TGTGCCAGCTCACTCCAACGGGGGGAAAAACTGTTTTTT. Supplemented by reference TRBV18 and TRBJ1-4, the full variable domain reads NAGVMQNPRHLVRRRGQEARLRCSPMKGHSHVYWYRQLPEEGLKFMVYLQKENIIDESGMPKERFSAEFPKEGPSILRIQQVVRGDSAAYFCASSLQRGEKLFFGSGTQLSVL.